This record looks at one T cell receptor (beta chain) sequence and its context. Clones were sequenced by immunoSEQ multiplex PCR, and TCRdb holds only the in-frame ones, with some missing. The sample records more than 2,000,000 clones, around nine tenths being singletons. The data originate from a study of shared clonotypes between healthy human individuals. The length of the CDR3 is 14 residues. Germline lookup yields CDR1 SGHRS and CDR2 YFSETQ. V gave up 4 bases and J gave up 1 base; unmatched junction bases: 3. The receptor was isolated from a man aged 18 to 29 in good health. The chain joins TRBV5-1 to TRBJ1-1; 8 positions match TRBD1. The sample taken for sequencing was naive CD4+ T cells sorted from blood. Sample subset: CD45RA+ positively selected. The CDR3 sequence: CASSTQGGNTEAFF. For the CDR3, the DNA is TGCGCCAGCAGCACACAGGGGGGGAACACTGAAGCTTTCTTT. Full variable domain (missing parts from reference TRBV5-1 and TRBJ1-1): KAGVTQTPRYLIKTRGQQVTLSCSPISGHRSVSWYQQTPGQGLQFLFEYFSETQRNKGNFPGRFSGRQFSNSRSEMNVSTLELGDSALYLCASSTQGGNTEAFFGQGTRLTVV.